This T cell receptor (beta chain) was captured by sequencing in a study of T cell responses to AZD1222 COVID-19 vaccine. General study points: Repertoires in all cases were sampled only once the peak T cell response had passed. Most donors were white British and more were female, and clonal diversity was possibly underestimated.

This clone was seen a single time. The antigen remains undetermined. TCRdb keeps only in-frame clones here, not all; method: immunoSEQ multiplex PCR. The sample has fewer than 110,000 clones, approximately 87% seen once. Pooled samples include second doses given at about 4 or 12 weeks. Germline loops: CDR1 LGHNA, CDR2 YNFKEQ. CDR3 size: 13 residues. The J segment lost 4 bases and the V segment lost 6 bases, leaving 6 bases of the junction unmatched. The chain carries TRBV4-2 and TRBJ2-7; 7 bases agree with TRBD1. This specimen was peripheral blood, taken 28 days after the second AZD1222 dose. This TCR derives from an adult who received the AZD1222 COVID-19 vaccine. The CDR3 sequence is CASSGTENYEQYF. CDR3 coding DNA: TGTGCCAGCAGTGGGACAGAAAATTACGAGCAGTACTTC.